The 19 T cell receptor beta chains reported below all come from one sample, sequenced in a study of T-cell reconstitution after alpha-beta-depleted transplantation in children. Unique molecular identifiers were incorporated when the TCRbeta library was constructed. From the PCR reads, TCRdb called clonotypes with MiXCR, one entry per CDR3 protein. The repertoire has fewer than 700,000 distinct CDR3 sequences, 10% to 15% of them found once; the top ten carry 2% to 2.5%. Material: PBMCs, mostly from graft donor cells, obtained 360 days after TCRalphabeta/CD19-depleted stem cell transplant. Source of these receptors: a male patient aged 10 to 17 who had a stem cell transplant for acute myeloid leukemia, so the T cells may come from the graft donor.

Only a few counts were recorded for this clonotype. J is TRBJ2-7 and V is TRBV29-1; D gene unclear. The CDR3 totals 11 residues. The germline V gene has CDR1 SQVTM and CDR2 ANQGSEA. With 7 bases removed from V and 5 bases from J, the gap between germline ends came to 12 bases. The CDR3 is CSAMDLDEQYF. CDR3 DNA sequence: TGCAGCGCTATGGACCTAGACGAGCAGTACTTC.

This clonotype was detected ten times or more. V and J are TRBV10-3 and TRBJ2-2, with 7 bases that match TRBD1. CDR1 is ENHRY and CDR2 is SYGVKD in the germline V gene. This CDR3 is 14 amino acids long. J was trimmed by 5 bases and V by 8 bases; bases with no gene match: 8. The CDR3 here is CAILHTGETGELFF. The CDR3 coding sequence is TGTGCCATCTTGCATACAGGGGAAACCGGGGAGCTGTTTTTT.

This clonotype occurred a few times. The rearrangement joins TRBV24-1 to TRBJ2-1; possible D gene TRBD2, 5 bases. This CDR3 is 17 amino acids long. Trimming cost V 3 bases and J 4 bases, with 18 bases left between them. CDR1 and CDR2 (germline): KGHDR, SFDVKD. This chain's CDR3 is CATSDVFGGWEYNEQFF. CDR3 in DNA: TGTGCCACCAGTGATGTTTTCGGCGGGTGGGAGTACAATGAGCAGTTCTTC.

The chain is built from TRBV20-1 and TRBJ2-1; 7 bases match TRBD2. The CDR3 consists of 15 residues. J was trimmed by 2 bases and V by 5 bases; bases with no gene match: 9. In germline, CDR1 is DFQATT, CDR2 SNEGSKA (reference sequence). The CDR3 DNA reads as TGCAGTGCTCCGGGACGACTAGCAGCCTACAATGAGCAGTTCTTC. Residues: CSAPGRLAAYNEQFF.

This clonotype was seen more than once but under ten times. The CDR3 sequence: CASSTFNNFNEQFF. CDR3 nucleotide sequence: TGTGCCAGCTCAACCTTCAACAACTTCAATGAGCAGTTCTTC. The rearrangement joins TRBV18 to TRBJ2-1; no definite D call. The V end lost 5 bases, the J end lost 6 bases, and 14 bases lay between the germline ends. This CDR3 region has 14 residues. From germline, CDR1 is KGHSH and CDR2 LQKENI.

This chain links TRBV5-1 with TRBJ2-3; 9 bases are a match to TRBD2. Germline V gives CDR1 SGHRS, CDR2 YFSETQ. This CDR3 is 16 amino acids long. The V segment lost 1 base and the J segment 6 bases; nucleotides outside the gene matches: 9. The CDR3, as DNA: TGCGCCAGCAGCTTGTTGGCTAGCGGGGACTTTGATACGCAGTATTTT. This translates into CASSLLASGDFDTQYF.

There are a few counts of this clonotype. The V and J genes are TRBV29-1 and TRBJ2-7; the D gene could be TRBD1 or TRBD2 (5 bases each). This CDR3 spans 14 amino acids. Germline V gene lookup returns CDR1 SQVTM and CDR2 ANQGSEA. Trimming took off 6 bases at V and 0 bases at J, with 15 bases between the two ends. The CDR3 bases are TGCAGCGTGGCCTCGGGACGACCCTCCTACGAGCAGTACTTC. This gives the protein CSVASGRPSYEQYF.

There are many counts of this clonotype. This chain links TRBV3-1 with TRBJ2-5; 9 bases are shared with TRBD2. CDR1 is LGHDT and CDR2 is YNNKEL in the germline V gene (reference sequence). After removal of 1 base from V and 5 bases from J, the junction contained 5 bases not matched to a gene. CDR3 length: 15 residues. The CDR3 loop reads CASSQVGSGSETQYF. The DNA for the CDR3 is TGTGCCAGCAGCCAAGTTGGTAGCGGGAGCGAGACCCAGTACTTC.

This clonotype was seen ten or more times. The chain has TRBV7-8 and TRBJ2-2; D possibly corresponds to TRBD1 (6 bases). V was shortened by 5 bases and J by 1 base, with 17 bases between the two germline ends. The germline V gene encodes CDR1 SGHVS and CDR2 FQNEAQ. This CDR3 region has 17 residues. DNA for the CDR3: TGTGCCAGCAGCGAACTTTCCGGACAGCTGAACACCGGGGAGCTGTTTTTT. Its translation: CASSELSGQLNTGELFF.

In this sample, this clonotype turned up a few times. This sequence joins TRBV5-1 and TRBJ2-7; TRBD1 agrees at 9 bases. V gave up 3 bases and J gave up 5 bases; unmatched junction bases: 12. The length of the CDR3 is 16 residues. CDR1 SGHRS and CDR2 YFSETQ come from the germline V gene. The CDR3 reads CASSYREDRGFHEQYF. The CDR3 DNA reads TGCGCCAGCAGCTATAGAGAGGACAGGGGATTTCACGAGCAGTACTTC.

The DNA for the CDR3 is TGTGCCAGCAGCTTATGGGCCGGGACGCAGTATTTT. Protein product: CASSLWAGTQYF. This chain joins TRBV7-2 and TRBJ2-3, with D hard to call. This CDR3 region has 12 residues. Germline CDR1 SGHTA, CDR2 FQGNSA. The ends were cut back, 2 bases at V and 9 bases at J, with 9 bases in the middle.

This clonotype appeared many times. CDR3 in amino acids: CASSQGTGELFF. The CDR3 bases are TGTGCCAGCAGCCAGGGGACCGGGGAGCTGTTTTTT. The genes are TRBV5-4 and TRBJ2-2, with D maybe TRBD1 (6 bases). Germline V gives CDR1 SGHNT, CDR2 YYREEE (reference sequence). This CDR3 contains 12 residues. Deletions cut 4 bases from V and 5 bases from J, with 6 bases between.

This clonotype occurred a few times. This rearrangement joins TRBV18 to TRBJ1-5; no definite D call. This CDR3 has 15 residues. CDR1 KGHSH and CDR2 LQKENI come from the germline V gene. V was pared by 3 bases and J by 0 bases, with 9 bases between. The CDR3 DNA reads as TGTGCCAGCTCACCGGACGGAAATAGCAATCAGCCCCAGCATTTT. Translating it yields CASSPDGNSNQPQHF.

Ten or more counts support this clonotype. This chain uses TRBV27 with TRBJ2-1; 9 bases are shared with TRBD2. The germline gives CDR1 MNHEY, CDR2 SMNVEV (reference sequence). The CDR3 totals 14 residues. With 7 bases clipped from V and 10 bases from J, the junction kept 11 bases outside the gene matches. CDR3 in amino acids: CASTMLAGKGEQFF. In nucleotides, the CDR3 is TGTGCCAGCACTATGCTAGCGGGAAAGGGGGAGCAGTTCTTC.

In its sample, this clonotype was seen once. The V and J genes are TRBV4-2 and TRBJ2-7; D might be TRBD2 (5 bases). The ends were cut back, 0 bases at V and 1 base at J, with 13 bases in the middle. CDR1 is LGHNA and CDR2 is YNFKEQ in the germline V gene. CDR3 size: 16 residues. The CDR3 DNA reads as TGTGCCAGCAGCCAAGAGAGCGGATTTACTTCCTACGAGCAGTACTTC. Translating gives CASSQESGFTSYEQYF.

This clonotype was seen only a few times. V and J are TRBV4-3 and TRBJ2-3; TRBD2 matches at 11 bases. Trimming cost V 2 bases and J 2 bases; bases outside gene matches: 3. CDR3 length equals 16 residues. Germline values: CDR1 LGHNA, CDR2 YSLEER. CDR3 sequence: CASSQIAGGDTDTQYF. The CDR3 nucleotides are TGCGCCAGCAGCCAAATAGCGGGAGGGGACACAGATACGCAGTATTTT.

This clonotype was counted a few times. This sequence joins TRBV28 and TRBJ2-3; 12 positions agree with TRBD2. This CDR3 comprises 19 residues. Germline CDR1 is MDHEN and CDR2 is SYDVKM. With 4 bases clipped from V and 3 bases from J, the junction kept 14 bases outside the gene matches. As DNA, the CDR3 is TGTGCCAGCAGTTCGTCCTTTCTAGCGGGAGGGACTAAGACAGATACGCAGTATTTT. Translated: CASSSSFLAGGTKTDTQYF.

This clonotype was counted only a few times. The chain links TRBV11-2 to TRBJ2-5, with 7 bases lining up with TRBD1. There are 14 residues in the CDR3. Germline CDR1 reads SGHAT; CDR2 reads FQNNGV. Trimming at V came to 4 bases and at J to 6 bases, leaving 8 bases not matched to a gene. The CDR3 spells CASSSRTGEQTQYF. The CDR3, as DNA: TGTGCCAGCAGCTCCCGCACAGGGGAGCAGACCCAGTACTTC.

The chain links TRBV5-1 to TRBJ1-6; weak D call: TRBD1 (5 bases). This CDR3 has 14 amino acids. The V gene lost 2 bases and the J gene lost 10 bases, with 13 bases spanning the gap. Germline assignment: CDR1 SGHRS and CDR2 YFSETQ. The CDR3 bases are TGCGCCAGCAGCTTTGGGGGAGATGGCTCACCCCTCCACTTT. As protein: CASSFGGDGSPLHF. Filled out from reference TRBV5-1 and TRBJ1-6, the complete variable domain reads KAGVTQTPRYLIKTRGQQVTLSCSPISGHRSVSWYQQTPGQGLQFLFEYFSETQRNKGNFPGRFSGRQFSNSRSEMNVSTLELGDSALYLCASSFGGDGSPLHFGNGTRLTVT.